The 27 T cell receptor beta chains below come from one sample, sequenced in a study of blood T cell repertoires in COVID-19 (TCRdb year 2020). The protocol used for the library was the immunoSEQ multiplex PCR assay. TCRdb stores this immuneACCESS table with in-frame sequences only. Part of the clones is absent; in the studies checked, under half of the shortfall reflects unresolved V genes, and no reason is known for the rest. The sample profile shows some 150,000 clones; more than 75% of them were found once. The top ten constitute 4.2% of the sample. The sequencing input was peripheral blood. These receptors all stem from a man between 60 and 70 years old with acute or convalescent COVID-19.

This chain links TRBV7-6 with TRBJ1-6; 7 bases agree with TRBD1. The CDR3 spans 16 residues. V trimming: 4 bases; J trimming: 4 bases; junction bases outside the gene matches: 7. The germline V gene has CDR1 SGHVS and CDR2 FNYEAQ. The CDR3 nucleotides read TGTGCCAGCAGCTCCGGACAGGACCCATATAATTCACCCCTCCACTTT. Its protein product is CASSSGQDPYNSPLHF.

This sequence joins TRBV2 and TRBJ2-2, with a weak D call TRBD2 (5 bases). Trimming stripped 7 bases from V and 2 bases from J, with 8 bases between. CDR1 is SNHLY, CDR2 FYNNEI, per germline. The CDR3 loop spans 13 amino acids. CDR3 protein: CASTTRNTGELFF. The DNA for the CDR3 is TGTGCCAGCACCACTAGAAACACCGGGGAGCTGTTTTTT.

A few counts support this clone. V gene TRBV6-5 combines with J gene TRBJ1-2, with D perhaps matching TRBD1 (5 bases). The CDR3 covers 13 residues. CDR1 is MNHEY, CDR2 SVGAGI, per germline. V lost 6 bases, J lost 8 bases, and 16 bases lay in between. The CDR3 sequence is CASSPGWVSGYTF. The DNA for the CDR3 is TGTGCCAGCAGCCCAGGGTGGGTGTCCGGCTACACCTTC.

The chain employs TRBV19 and TRBJ2-6, with D perhaps TRBD2 (5 bases). Between the trimmed V and J ends, which lost 6 bases and 4 bases, there was a span of 10 bases. In germline, CDR1 is LNHDA, CDR2 SQIVND (reference sequence). The CDR3 consists of 14 residues. CDR3 nucleotides: TGTGCCAGTAGCTCCCGCGGGGGGGCCAACGTCCTGACTTTC. Protein sequence: CASSSRGGANVLTF.

This sequence joins TRBV7-9 and TRBJ1-1; 10 nucleotides agree with TRBD1. V trimming: 3 bases; J trimming: 4 bases; junction bases outside the gene matches: 8. Looked up from germline, CDR1 is SEHNR and CDR2 is FQNEAQ (reference sequence). This CDR3 is built from 16 residues. For the CDR3, the DNA is TGTGCCAGCAGCTTTGAGACAGGGGGCTTGGGCACTGAAGCTTTCTTT. This codes for CASSFETGGLGTEAFF.

The chain is built from TRBV11-2 and TRBJ2-5, with 8 bases lining up with TRBD2. Germline V gene lookup returns CDR1 SGHAT and CDR2 FQNNGV. Losses at the gene ends were 5 bases for V and 1 base for J; bases not matched to a gene: 6. The CDR3 runs to 15 residues. CDR3 protein: CASSPSGLAQETQYF. In DNA form, the CDR3 reads TGTGCCAGCAGCCCCTCCGGACTAGCCCAAGAGACCCAGTACTTC.

This clone was counted a few times. The V and J genes are TRBV15 and TRBJ2-3, with 7 bases fitting TRBD2. There are 16 residues in the CDR3. V gave up 0 bases and J gave up 3 bases; unmatched junction bases: 6. Per the germline V gene, CDR1 is LNHNV and CDR2 is YYDKDF (reference sequence). CDR3 DNA: TGTGCCACCAGCAGAGATCTGGGCGGGAGAACAGATACGCAGTATTTT. This codes for CATSRDLGGRTDTQYF.

The CDR3, as DNA: TGCGCCAGCAGACCCTTTGACAGGGAAGGGGGCTACGAGCAGTACTTC. Protein product: CASRPFDREGGYEQYF. The chain is built from TRBV4-1 and TRBJ2-7, with 7 bases fitting TRBD1. CDR1 and CDR2 from the germline V gene are MGHRA and YSYEKL. The CDR3 consists of 16 residues. Unmatched junction bases numbered 14, after V lost 6 bases and J lost 3 bases.

The chain has TRBV19 and TRBJ2-2, with 13 bases that match TRBD2. Germline V lookup: CDR1 LNHDA, CDR2 SQIVND (reference sequence). The V gene end was trimmed by 6 bases and the J gene end by 4 bases; junction bases not matched to a gene: 5. The CDR3 extends over 16 amino acids. The CDR3 loop is CASSLGLAGPTGELFF. As DNA, the CDR3 is TGTGCCAGTAGCCTGGGACTAGCGGGACCCACCGGGGAGCTGTTTTTT. The variable domain in full, with the rest retrieved from reference TRBV19 and TRBJ2-2, is DGGITQSPKYLFRKEGQNVTLSCEQNLNHDAMYWYRQDPGQGLRLIYYSQIVNDFQKGDIAEGYSVSREKKESFPLTVTSAQKNPTAFYLCASSLGLAGPTGELFFGEGSRLTVL.

In regard to this clone: Sequence at one end of the junction differs from germline and may be a read error. V usage is TRBV30 and J usage is TRBJ2-2, with a weak D call TRBD1 (6 bases). CDR1 is GTSNPN, CDR2 SVGIG, per germline (reference sequence). The CDR3 has 12 amino acids. CDR3 DNA sequence: TGCGTAGGGAACCTACAGGGCGGGGAGCTGTTTTTT. It codes for CVGNLQGGELFF.

In this sample, this clone turned up once. The V gene is TRBV5-6, the J gene TRBJ1-1, with 9 bases fitting TRBD1. Germline assignment: CDR1 SGHDT and CDR2 YYEEEE. Trimming took 7 bases from V and 1 from J; bases not matched to a gene: 2. This CDR3 spans 13 amino acids. The CDR3 region is CASLGQGNTEAFF. CDR3 DNA: TGTGCCAGCCTGGGACAGGGGAACACTGAAGCTTTCTTT.

This clone showed up just a few times. The chain carries TRBV5-1 and TRBJ2-2, with D hard to call. The germline gives CDR1 SGHRS, CDR2 YFSETQ. The CDR3 contains 14 residues. Trimming shortened V by 3 bases and J by 7 bases, and 13 bases separated the two germline ends. CDR3 in amino acids: CASSSGSSGGELFF. The CDR3 DNA follows: TGCGCCAGCAGCTCCGGGTCCTCGGGCGGGGAGCTGTTTTTT.

This clone was detected only once. This chain uses TRBV19 with TRBJ2-2; the match to TRBD1 covers 7 bases. CDR3 length equals 16 residues. The germline V gene has CDR1 LNHDA and CDR2 SQIVND (reference sequence). The V and J ends lost 3 bases and 0 bases, in that order; junction bases with no gene match: 4. The CDR3 sequence is CASSITGVANTGELFF. In DNA, the CDR3 is TGTGCCAGTAGTATCACAGGGGTTGCGAACACCGGGGAGCTGTTTTTT.

V is TRBV9 and J is TRBJ2-3, with D possibly matching TRBD2 (5 bases). Trimming removed 4 bases from V and 8 bases from J, with 23 bases in between. Germline V CDR1 and CDR2: SGDLS, YYNGEE. The CDR3 contains 16 residues. CDR3: CASSPPGADRWGTQYF. CDR3 DNA sequence: TGTGCCAGCAGCCCACCTGGAGCGGACCGCTGGGGTACGCAGTATTTT.

This chain joins TRBV4-1 and TRBJ1-5, with 8 bases matching TRBD1. Germline V CDR1 and CDR2: MGHRA, YSYEKL. This CDR3 has 14 amino acids. J lost 2 bases, V lost 4 bases, and 1 base had no gene match. CDR3 sequence (DNA): TGCGCCAGCAGCCCGGGACAGGGCAATCAGCCCCAGCATTTT. Translation: CASSPGQGNQPQHF.

This clone has just a few counts. The chain combines TRBV19 with TRBJ2-7; 9 nucleotides agree with TRBD1. The germline V gene has CDR1 LNHDA and CDR2 SQIVND (reference sequence). This CDR3 spans 14 amino acids. V shed 6 bases and J 2 bases; nucleotides not matched to a gene: 5. The DNA for the CDR3 is TGTGCCAGTAGCCCCGGGACAGGGACCTACGAGCAGTACTTC. Protein sequence: CASSPGTGTYEQYF.

The CDR3 DNA reads TGTGCCAGCAGCTTACTACGAGCTGGCGGGGCTAGCACAGATACGCAGTATTTT. It translates to CASSLLRAGGASTDTQYF. V gene TRBV7-3 combines with J gene TRBJ2-3, with a tentative D call TRBD2 (6 bases). CDR1 is SGHTA and CDR2 is FQGTGA in the germline V gene. V was pared by 2 bases and J by 0 bases, with 18 bases between. The CDR3 has 18 amino acids.

J is TRBJ2-3 and V is TRBV7-9; the D gene is possibly TRBD2 (6 bases). Germline CDR1 SEHNR, CDR2 FQNEAQ (reference sequence). The CDR3 sequence is 15 residues long. Trimming pared 5 bases from V and 1 base from J, leaving 13 bases between. CDR3: CASSTWEVRTDTQYF. For the CDR3, the DNA is TGTGCCAGCAGCACCTGGGAGGTTCGCACAGATACGCAGTATTTT.

The chain combines TRBV2 with TRBJ2-1; no clear D gene. V lost 7 bases and J lost 5, with 6 bases in between. The CDR3 runs to 11 residues. Germline-derived CDR1 and CDR2 are SNHLY and FYNNEI. CDR3 sequence: CASTLHNEQFF. The CDR3 DNA is TGTGCCAGCACCCTTCACAATGAGCAGTTCTTC.

The rearrangement joins TRBV6-6 to TRBJ2-2, with TRBD1 as a possible D gene (5 bases). The CDR3 has 14 amino acids. Trimming shortened V by 6 bases and J by 2 bases, and 10 bases separated the two germline ends. CDR1 is MNHNY, CDR2 SVGAGI, per germline (reference sequence). In DNA, the CDR3 is TGTGCCAGCAGGTCACAGGTTAACACCGGGGAGCTGTTTTTT. It translates to CASRSQVNTGELFF.

The CDR3 DNA sequence: TGTGCCAGCAGCTTTGTGAGGGTCGGGGAGACCCAGTACTTC. It specifies CASSFVRVGETQYF. The rearrangement uses TRBV7-9 and TRBJ2-5, with TRBD2 as a possible D gene (5 bases). CDR1 is SEHNR and CDR2 is FQNEAQ in the germline V gene (reference sequence). Between the trimmed V and J ends, which lost 3 bases and 5 bases, there was a span of 13 bases. The CDR3 consists of 14 residues.

This clone has a handful of counts. CDR3 coding DNA: TGTGCCAGCTCACTCGGGACAGGAGGAGCTTTCTTT. Translation gives CASSLGTGGAFF. The chain uses TRBV18 and TRBJ1-1, with TRBD1 identical over 8 bases. Germline lookup yields CDR1 KGHSH and CDR2 LQKENI. Losses at the gene ends were 4 bases for V and 10 bases for J; bases not matched to a gene: 5. There are 12 residues in the CDR3.

CDR3 in DNA: TGTGCCAGCTCACCACCGTCACAGATGAACACTGAAGCTTTCTTT. Its translation is CASSPPSQMNTEAFF. V usage is TRBV18 and J usage is TRBJ1-1; D unresolved. CDR3 length equals 15 residues. V was trimmed by 0 bases and J by 0 bases, leaving 8 bases between them. The V gene's germline CDR1 is KGHSH and CDR2 LQKENI.

The chain couples TRBV4-1 to TRBJ1-1; the D gene is possibly TRBD1 (6 bases). V lost 3 bases, J lost 4 bases, and 15 bases lay in between. The germline V gene encodes CDR1 MGHRA and CDR2 YSYEKL. The CDR3 has 15 residues. The CDR3 coding sequence is TGCGCCAGCAGCCACCCCCAGGGGACGGCCACTGAAGCTTTCTTT. This translates into CASSHPQGTATEAFF.

V and J are TRBV7-9 and TRBJ1-1; possibly TRBD1 for D (5 bases). The CDR3 loop spans 17 amino acids. Looked up from germline, CDR1 is SEHNR and CDR2 is FQNEAQ (reference sequence). Trimming shortened V by 1 base and J by 2 bases, and 17 bases separated the two germline ends. CDR3 loop: CASSLGPPIRVNTEAFF. For the CDR3, the DNA is TGTGCCAGCAGCTTAGGACCCCCCATCAGGGTTAACACTGAAGCTTTCTTT. Combining the CDR3 with reference TRBV7-9 and TRBJ1-1 gives the whole variable domain DTGVSQNPRHKITKRGQNVTFRCDPISEHNRLYWYRQTLGQGPEFLTYFQNEAQLEKSRLLSDRFSAERPKGSFSTLEIQRTEQGDSAMYLCASSLGPPIRVNTEAFFGQGTRLTVV.

The chain couples TRBV28 to TRBJ2-5; the match to TRBD2 covers 13 bases. This CDR3 has 17 amino acids. Per germline, CDR1 MDHEN and CDR2 SYDVKM. J was trimmed by 4 bases and V by 5 bases; bases with no gene match: 10. CDR3 region: CASSLTSGRPRGETQYF. In DNA, the CDR3 is TGTGCCAGCAGTCTGACTAGCGGGAGGCCTCGGGGAGAGACCCAGTACTTC.

The J gene is TRBJ1-6, the V gene TRBV18; D is unclear. CDR3 length: 15 residues. Germline CDR1 reads KGHSH; CDR2 reads LQKENI. The V gene lost 6 bases and the J gene lost 7 bases, with 16 bases spanning the gap. The CDR3 reads CASSQAYGQNSPLHF. CDR3 DNA: TGTGCCAGCTCCCAGGCCTATGGGCAAAATTCACCCCTCCACTTT.